The 10 T cell receptor beta chains given below trace back to one sample, sequenced in a study of blood T cells in healthy people across ages. Next came a second PCR, run for 7 to 11 cycles, which used a sample-barcoded 5' primer along with a J-beta primer mix. TCRdb reprocessed the 5' RACE reads with MiXCR, giving one entry per CDR3 protein. The sample records some 1.7 million distinct CDR3 sequences, 28% being singletons. The source material was blood. All receptors come from a woman in her 30s in good health.

This clonotype was recorded many times. This rearrangement joins TRBV10-2 to TRBJ2-1; TRBD1 aligns across 9 bases. The ends lost 9 bases at V and 7 bases at J; junction bases unmatched: 4. CDR1 and CDR2 from the germline V gene are WSHSY and SAAADI. The length of the CDR3 is 12 residues. In DNA, the CDR3 is TGCGCCAGTCGGACAGGGGTAAATGAGCAGTTCTTC. This encodes CASRTGVNEQFF.

V gene TRBV6-5 combines with J gene TRBJ2-2, with D possibly being TRBD1 (5 bases). Germline CDR1 MNHEY, CDR2 SVGAGI. Deletions cut 2 bases from V and 7 bases from J, with 8 bases between. The CDR3 runs to 13 residues. The chain's CDR3 is CASSYRGIGELFF. CDR3 sequence (DNA): TGTGCCAGCAGTTACAGGGGTATCGGGGAGCTGTTTTTT.

This clonotype was counted ten times or more. This chain joins TRBV7-2 and TRBJ1-2; 7 bases fit TRBD1. This CDR3 region has 16 residues. Germline CDR1 reads SGHTA; CDR2 reads FQGNSA. Trimming removed 7 bases from V and 4 bases from J; junction bases left unmatched: 15. Here the CDR3 DNA reads TGTGCCAGCACCCCGGAGAACAGGGGCCCTGCCTATGGCTACACCTTC. Protein sequence: CASTPENRGPAYGYTF.

The rearrangement links TRBV11-2 to TRBJ2-1; TRBD2 might be the D (6 bases). The CDR3 spans 16 residues. Germline CDR1 reads SGHAT; CDR2 reads FQNNGV. The V end lost 2 bases, the J end lost 0 bases, and 11 bases lay between the germline ends. Written as DNA, the CDR3 is TGTGCCAGCAGCTTAATCCAGCGGGCCTCCTACAATGAGCAGTTCTTC. It yields the protein CASSLIQRASYNEQFF.

V is TRBV5-1 and J is TRBJ1-1; D is perhaps TRBD1 (5 bases). The CDR3 is 12 amino acids. Trimming took 8 bases from V and 10 from J, leaving 18 bases between them. Germline values: CDR1 SGHRS, CDR2 YFSETQ. The CDR3: CASQNPGLGAFF. The CDR3 region has the DNA TGCGCCAGTCAAAACCCGGGACTTGGAGCTTTCTTT.

The chain uses TRBV2 and TRBJ1-2; D is ambiguous. Germline CDR1 reads SNHLY; CDR2 reads FYNNEI. Deletions cut 1 base from V and 2 bases from J, with 17 bases between. The CDR3 spans 17 residues. The CDR3 bases are TGTGCCAGCAGTGAAGTAACCGTAACCGCTATCAACTATGGCTACACCTTC. This translates into CASSEVTVTAINYGYTF.

This clonotype occurred a few times. The rearrangement uses TRBV10-3 and TRBJ1-5; D ambiguous. CDR1 and CDR2 (germline): ENHRY, SYGVKD. The CDR3 consists of 12 residues. Trimming shortened V by 4 bases and J by 6 bases, and 7 bases separated the two germline ends. The CDR3 sequence is CAISGASQPQHF. The CDR3, as DNA: TGTGCCATCAGTGGGGCCAGTCAGCCCCAGCATTTT.

This clonotype has only a few counts. This chain uses TRBV6-5 with TRBJ1-4; D unresolved. CDR3 length: 18 residues. The V and J ends lost 3 bases and 3 bases respectively, with 20 bases between them. The germline V gene has CDR1 MNHEY and CDR2 SVGAGI. The CDR3: CASSYYASTASANEKLFF. The CDR3, as DNA: TGTGCCAGCAGTTATTACGCCTCCACGGCCTCCGCTAATGAAAAACTGTTTTTT.

The V and J genes are TRBV9 and TRBJ2-7; no clear D gene. This CDR3 spans 14 amino acids. Germline V gene lookup returns CDR1 SGDLS and CDR2 YYNGEE. V was pared by 0 bases and J by 3 bases, with 10 bases between. CDR3 protein: CASSVGPQIYEQYF. The CDR3 nucleotides read TGTGCCAGCAGCGTAGGTCCCCAAATCTACGAGCAGTACTTC. Using reference TRBV9 and TRBJ2-7 for the parts outside the CDR3, the full variable domain is DSGVTQTPKHLITATGQRVTLRCSPRSGDLSVYWYQQSLDQGLQFLIQYYNGEERAKGNILERFSAQQFPDLHSELNLSSLELGDSALYFCASSVGPQIYEQYFGPGTRLTVT.

Note on this clonotype: Given a much more abundant clone one base away, this may be a read error. The chain uses TRBV29-1 and TRBJ2-1, with 10 nucleotides matching TRBD2. Germline assignment: CDR1 SQVTM and CDR2 ANQGSEA. CDR3 length: 16 residues. In DNA, the CDR3 is TGCAGCGTTGAAGAGCGTTTAGCGGGAGGACGGAATGAGCAGTTATTC. It yields the protein CSVEERLAGGRNEQLF.